Sequencing of this T cell receptor beta chain was carried out in a study of cytomegalovirus exposure and HLA in healthy donors. Whole-study findings and limits: Follow-up analysis later connected one missense variant in DCLRE1C with trimming of TCR beta V- and J-genes. Most TCR beta V segments were productive about 87% or about 30% of the time in an earlier analysis.

Concerning this clone itself: Its antigen is as yet unknown.

Germline assignment: CDR1 SGHDT and CDR2 YYEEEE. V was pared by 4 bases and J by 7 bases, with 8 bases between. The CDR3 contains 11 residues. The PCR was carried out with 60 Vbeta primers and 13 Jbeta primers. The table came from immunoSEQ multiplex PCR; TCRdb's copy has only in-frame clones and leaves some out. The sample has more than 100,000 clones; approximately 64% are singletons. Source material: PBMCs. The rearrangement uses TRBV5-6 and TRBJ1-2; possibly TRBD1 for D (5 bases). The clonotype originates from a woman between 40 and 55 years old in good health and CMV-seronegative. The CDR3 loop reads CASSAGLGYTF. The CDR3 DNA follows: TGTGCCAGCAGCGCGGGGCTTGGCTACACCTTC.